The present T cell receptor (beta chain) was sequenced within a study of shared clonotypes between healthy human individuals. General observations from the study: Naive subsets typically showed greater estimated richness than memory subsets. Enrolling few donors narrowed the genetic and exposure-history diversity that was represented.

Comments on this clone: The antigen is unknown.

Sequencing was performed with immunoSEQ multiplex PCR; in TCRdb, only in-frame clones are kept and a portion is missing. The table has millions of clones, 90% to 95% seen once; the top ten hold more than 0.1%. The CDR3 length is 15 residues. The germline V gene encodes CDR1 LGHNA and CDR2 YSLEER. V lost 0 bases and J 10 bases, leaving 16 bases between the germline ends. The sample consisted of naive CD4+ T cells sorted from blood. Subset in this sample: CD45RA+ positively selected. This clonotype was obtained from a man between 18 and 29 years old in good health. This chain uses TRBV4-3 with TRBJ2-1; D possibly matches TRBD1 or TRBD2 (5 bases each). The chain's CDR3 is CASSQDIGTSIEQFF. CDR3 coding DNA: TGCGCCAGCAGCCAAGATATCGGGACGTCCATCGAGCAGTTCTTC.